The present T cell receptor (beta chain) was sequenced within a study of Graves' ophthalmopathy and Graves' hyperthyroidism. V was pared by 7 bases and J by 5 bases, with 26 bases between. The CDR3 length is 16 residues. Germline V CDR1 and CDR2: DFQATT, SNEGSKA (reference sequence). The authors amplified TCR beta CDR3 regions from RNA transcripts. Investigators did first-round RT-PCR with HTBI primers, then second-round multiplex PCR. MiXCR was run by TCRdb on the multiplex PCR reads, yielding one entry per CDR3 protein. The profile covers 500,000 to 700,000 distinct CDR3 sequences, with roughly 39% appearing a single time and less than 4.5% taken by the ten largest. This clonotype was seen repeatedly, ten times or more.

Sequencing was done on a sample of peripheral blood or thyroid tissue (not recorded which). The receptor was derived from an adult man with Graves' hyperthyroidism. V gene TRBV20-1 combines with J gene TRBJ2-5, with D possibly being TRBD1 or TRBD2 (6 bases each). CDR3 region: CSEQRVELGAWETQYF. The CDR3 region has the DNA TGCAGTGAACAGCGGGTAGAGCTGGGGGCGTGGGAGACCCAGTACTTC.